Given below is one TCR beta chain in context. The antigen remains unidentified. The sample comes from a study of cytomegalovirus exposure and HLA in healthy donors. Both 60 Vbeta primers and 13 Jbeta primers went into the PCR. Repertoires were generated with immunoSEQ multiplex PCR, while TCRdb's copy carries only in-frame clones and drops some. Here the sample spans around 100,000 clones, around 80% being singletons. The CDR3 length is 14 residues. J lost 7 bases, V lost 6 bases, and 6 bases had no gene match. Germline V CDR1 and CDR2: LNHDA, SQIVND (reference sequence). General study findings and limits: In terms of immune exposure information, only CMV serostatus was available.

The sample taken for sequencing was PBMCs. The V gene is TRBV19, the J gene TRBJ2-3; 11 nucleotides agree with TRBD1. The receptor was derived from a woman younger than 30 in good health and CMV-seronegative. DNA of the CDR3: TGTGCCAGTAGACTCCGGGACAGGGGGAATACGCAGTATTTT. This translates into CASRLRDRGNTQYF.